The 30 T cell receptor beta chains listed next were all sequenced from one sample in a study of OX40 agonist ivuxolimab in advanced cancers. Using immunoSEQ multiplex PCR, the repertoire was profiled, and TCRdb retains in-frame clones only, with some absent. Of more than 45,000 clones listed, 88% are singletons. The source material was CD4+ or CD8+ T cells sorted from blood, sampled in a trial of the OX40 agonist ivuxolimab. These receptors all come from an adult with an advanced solid tumor such as melanoma, head and neck, liver or kidney cancer.

The CDR3 sequence is CASSPITGGSGNTIYF. DNA for the CDR3: TGTGCCAGCTCACCTATAACAGGGGGGTCTGGAAACACCATATATTTT. The chain has TRBV18 and TRBJ1-3, with 8 nucleotides matching TRBD1. Germline V gene lookup returns CDR1 KGHSH and CDR2 LQKENI. J was trimmed by 1 base and V by 3 bases; bases with no gene match: 5. The CDR3 is made up of 16 amino acids.

The J gene is TRBJ2-7, the V gene TRBV5-1; 13 bases align to TRBD2. The CDR3 covers 18 residues. V dropped 2 bases and J dropped 2; count of bases not matched to a gene: 10. Germline assignment: CDR1 SGHRS and CDR2 YFSETQ. The chain's CDR3 is CASSLHRGLAGTTYEQYF. CDR3 nucleotide sequence: TGCGCCAGCAGCTTACACAGGGGACTAGCGGGAACGACCTACGAGCAGTACTTC.

The chain couples TRBV4-1 to TRBJ2-3, with TRBD2 identical over 12 bases. The CDR3 sequence is 16 residues long. Germline CDR1 reads MGHRA; CDR2 reads YSYEKL. V lost 4 bases, J lost 2 bases, and 4 bases stayed unmatched. The DNA of the CDR3 is TGCGCCAGCAGCCGAGGACTAGCGGGATCCACAGATACGCAGTATTTT. This encodes CASSRGLAGSTDTQYF.

On this clone itself: Distinct nucleotide sequences in the sample also encode this CDR3. The chain employs TRBV27 and TRBJ1-6; no definite D call. Germline assignment: CDR1 MNHEY and CDR2 SMNVEV (reference sequence). The CDR3 is made up of 13 amino acids. V was shortened by 3 bases and J by 6 bases, with 6 bases between the two germline ends. CDR3 amino acids: CASSFGFNSPLHF. CDR3 nucleotides: TGTGCCAGCAGTTTTGGTTTTAATTCACCCCTCCACTTT.

The CDR3 DNA is TGTGCCACCAACAGGGCCCCATCTGGGGCCAACGTCCTGACTTTC. It specifies CATNRAPSGANVLTF. This chain connects TRBV11-2 to TRBJ2-6, with D possibly matching TRBD1 (6 bases). The CDR3 sequence is 15 residues long. In germline, CDR1 is SGHAT, CDR2 FQNNGV. V gave up 10 bases and J gave up 1 base, with 14 bases separating them.

The sample holds a few counts of this clone. This chain uses TRBV10-3 with TRBJ1-1; D perhaps matches TRBD1 (6 bases). Trimming shortened V by 11 bases and J by 4 bases, and 17 bases separated the two germline ends. The CDR3 length is 13 residues. Germline CDR1 and CDR2: ENHRY and SYGVKD. The CDR3 DNA follows: TGTGCCTCCCAGGGCTCGGGGGCCACTGAAGCTTTCTTT. Translated, it gives CASQGSGATEAFF.

The chain recombines TRBV9 with TRBJ2-5, with 10 bases lining up with TRBD1. Germline V CDR1 and CDR2: SGDLS, YYNGEE. CDR3 size: 16 residues. J was trimmed by 1 base and V by 3 bases; bases with no gene match: 6. The CDR3 spells CASSDGTGAFQETQYF. The CDR3 DNA follows: TGTGCCAGCAGCGACGGGACAGGGGCCTTCCAAGAGACCCAGTACTTC.

The chain employs TRBV6-5 and TRBJ1-3; D remains ambiguous. Germline CDR1 MNHEY, CDR2 SVGAGI. This CDR3 comprises 13 residues. V was cut by 3 bases and J by 0 bases, with 3 bases left in between. CDR3: CASSYFSGNTIYF. The DNA of the CDR3 is TGTGCCAGCAGTTATTTCTCTGGAAACACCATATATTTT.

V is TRBV5-1 and J is TRBJ2-7, with 12 bases aligning to TRBD1. The germline CDR1 and CDR2 sequences are SGHRS and YFSETQ. This CDR3 comprises 16 residues. The V gene end was trimmed by 0 bases and the J gene end by 7 bases; junction bases not matched to a gene: 8. The DNA for the CDR3 is TGCGCCAGCAGCTTGGATCCGGGACAGGGGGCTCGAGAGCAGTACTTC. It translates to CASSLDPGQGAREQYF.

This clone was detected only a few times. V gene TRBV1 combines with J gene TRBJ2-1; TRBD2, the D gene given by the table, was not confirmed from the DNA. TRBV1 is tagged as a pseudogene. The CDR3 is 17 amino acids. The CDR3 region is CTSSHISGTRGYNEQFF. Here the CDR3 DNA reads TGCACCAGCAGCCACATTTCCGGGACTAGGGGGTACAATGAGCAGTTCTTC.

In its sample, this clone was seen once. V and J are TRBV9 and TRBJ2-6, with D perhaps assigned TRBD1 or TRBD2 (5 bases each). This CDR3 has 19 amino acids. The germline V gene has CDR1 SGDLS and CDR2 YYNGEE. The ends were cut back, 2 bases at V and 4 bases at J, with 22 bases in the middle. The CDR3 region is CASSVPGTRKAGGANVLTF. CDR3 in DNA: TGTGCCAGCAGCGTTCCCGGGACCCGAAAAGCTGGGGGGGCCAACGTCCTGACTTTC.

This clone was detected once. CDR3 sequence (DNA): TGTGCCAGCAGCTTAGTGGCGGACCGAACGACCGGGGAGCTGTTTTTT. This gives the protein CASSLVADRTTGELFF. This chain connects TRBV7-9 to TRBJ2-2, with D unresolved. Trimming removed 1 base at V and 5 bases at J, with 14 bases between. Germline lookup yields CDR1 SEHNR and CDR2 FQNEAQ (reference sequence). This CDR3 contains 16 residues. Based on the CDR3 plus reference TRBV7-9 and TRBJ2-2, the full variable domain is DTGVSQNPRHKITKRGQNVTFRCDPISEHNRLYWYRQTLGQGPEFLTYFQNEAQLEKSRLLSDRFSAERPKGSFSTLEIQRTEQGDSAMYLCASSLVADRTTGELFFGEGSRLTVL.

V and J are TRBV28 and TRBJ1-2; D remains ambiguous. Trimming pared 7 bases from V and 4 bases from J, leaving 10 bases between. In germline, CDR1 is MDHEN, CDR2 SYDVKM. The CDR3 length is 12 residues. CDR3 nucleotide sequence: TGTGCCAGCAACCTGGGGTTCTATGGCTACACCTTC. It is translated as CASNLGFYGYTF.

This clone was detected only once. The chain carries TRBV11-3 and TRBJ2-7; D may be TRBD2 (5 bases). The CDR3 is 14 residues long. V was clipped by 1 base and J by 5 bases, with 12 bases between them. Germline CDR1 SGHNT, CDR2 YENEEA. The CDR3 here is CASSLVTRANEQYF. The CDR3 DNA is TGTGCCAGCAGCTTAGTAACGCGGGCCAACGAGCAGTACTTC.

The J gene is TRBJ2-5, the V gene TRBV28; D call uncertain. Germline values: CDR1 MDHEN, CDR2 SYDVKM. Trimming took 5 bases from V and 5 from J, leaving 21 bases between them. This CDR3 contains 16 residues. In DNA, the CDR3 is TGTGCCAGCAGTCCGCTGGGCAGAGAAGTAAAGGAGACCCAGTACTTC. Protein: CASSPLGREVKETQYF.

The rearrangement uses TRBV7-9 and TRBJ1-2; 9 bases line up with TRBD1. From germline, CDR1 is SEHNR and CDR2 FQNEAQ (reference sequence). With V trimmed by 6 bases and J by 8 bases, 10 bases remained unmatched. The CDR3 sequence is 14 residues long. CDR3 protein: CASRRQGGISGYTF. The CDR3 DNA reads TGTGCCAGCAGGAGACAGGGGGGGATTAGCGGCTACACCTTC.

The rearrangement uses TRBV25-1 and TRBJ2-5, with D possibly being TRBD2 (7 bases). The V end was cut by 4 bases, the J end by 1 base, with 13 bases between. CDR3 size: 15 residues. The V gene's germline CDR1 is MGHDK and CDR2 SYGVNS. The CDR3, as DNA: TGTGCCAGCAGTGTAGGGGGGAGGGCCCAAGAGACCCAGTACTTC. This translates into CASSVGGRAQETQYF.

This clone was observed once. The chain carries TRBV6-1 and TRBJ1-2, with D tentatively TRBD1 (6 bases). Trimming took off 1 base at V and 2 bases at J, with 11 bases between the two ends. CDR3 length: 15 amino acids. Germline values: CDR1 MNHNS, CDR2 SASEGT. CDR3 loop: CASSEGGGLNYGYTF. In DNA form, the CDR3 reads TGTGCCAGCAGTGAAGGTGGGGGGCTAAACTATGGCTACACCTTC.

The table lists this clone with a count of one. J is TRBJ2-6 and V is TRBV4-2, with 12 bases fitting TRBD2. The V gene's germline CDR1 is LGHNA and CDR2 YNFKEQ. The V and J ends lost 1 base and 1 base, in that order; junction bases with no gene match: 5. The CDR3 is 19 amino acids. CDR3 sequence reads: CASSQGSGLAGSGANVLTF. The DNA for the CDR3 is TGTGCCAGCAGCCAAGGATCCGGACTAGCGGGATCTGGGGCCAACGTCCTGACTTTC.

The genes are TRBV18 and TRBJ1-5; TRBD1 is a possible D gene (6 bases). V lost 6 bases and J 7 bases, leaving 22 bases between the germline ends. The CDR3 has 16 residues. Germline assignment: CDR1 KGHSH and CDR2 LQKENI. The CDR3 is CASSPGQTRGGQPQHF. The CDR3 bases are TGTGCCAGCTCGCCTGGACAGACCCGGGGAGGGCAGCCCCAGCATTTT.

Within the sample, this clone is medium-sized. The chain recombines TRBV7-3 with TRBJ1-1; a weak D match, TRBD1 (6 bases). Germline lookup yields CDR1 SGHTA and CDR2 FQGTGA. The CDR3 sequence is 12 residues long. The germline V and J ends were trimmed by 4 bases and 10 bases, with 13 bases remaining between them. The CDR3 here is CASSSHRGLAFF. In DNA, the CDR3 is TGTGCCAGCAGCTCCCATAGGGGGTTAGCTTTCTTT.

V usage is TRBV7-2 and J usage is TRBJ2-5; 13 bases are shared with TRBD2. From germline, CDR1 is SGHTA and CDR2 FQGNSA. V shed 5 bases and J 2 bases; nucleotides not matched to a gene: 11. The CDR3 has 18 residues. CDR3: CASSPPPGTSGIQETQYF. The CDR3 nucleotides are TGTGCCAGCAGCCCACCACCCGGGACTAGCGGGATTCAAGAGACCCAGTACTTC.

V and J are TRBV27 and TRBJ1-4; the D gene is possibly TRBD1 (5 bases). V dropped 1 base and J dropped 11 bases, with 17 bases sitting between them. From germline, CDR1 is MNHEY and CDR2 SMNVEV (reference sequence). This CDR3 has 15 residues. CDR3 coding DNA: TGTGCCAGCAGTTTATTCGGGGGGGTTCCTGGGAAACTGTTTTTT. Protein sequence: CASSLFGGVPGKLFF.

The chain recombines TRBV7-2 with TRBJ1-4, with D perhaps matching TRBD1 (5 bases). Germline assignment: CDR1 SGHTA and CDR2 FQGNSA. There are 15 residues in the CDR3. Trimming removed 1 base from V and 7 bases from J, with 13 bases in between. CDR3 amino acids: CASSLGSGGVEKLFF. CDR3 DNA: TGTGCCAGCAGCTTAGGATCGGGGGGGGTTGAAAAACTGTTTTTT.

The chain recombines TRBV2 with TRBJ2-1; no clear D. V was clipped by 10 bases and J by 4 bases, with 17 bases between them. Germline-derived CDR1 and CDR2 are SNHLY and FYNNEI. The CDR3 is 14 residues long. This CDR3 is CANQRLAQYNEQFF. CDR3 sequence (DNA): TGTGCCAACCAGCGATTGGCCCAGTACAATGAGCAGTTCTTC.

The chain has TRBV6-6 and TRBJ1-1; 8 bases align to TRBD1. J was trimmed by 4 bases and V by 5 bases; bases with no gene match: 12. CDR3 length: 16 residues. Germline assignment: CDR1 MNHNY and CDR2 SVGAGI (reference sequence). The CDR3 loop is CASSHLGQGRGTEAFF. The CDR3 DNA follows: TGTGCCAGCAGTCATCTAGGACAGGGACGAGGCACTGAAGCTTTCTTT.

The rearrangement uses TRBV18 and TRBJ1-1, with a weak D call TRBD1 (6 bases). The CDR3 length is 16 residues. Trimming took 5 bases from V and 0 from J, leaving 16 bases between them. Germline-derived CDR1 and CDR2 are KGHSH and LQKENI. The CDR3 region has the DNA TGTGCCAGCTCATCACAGACTGGACAGATGAACACTGAAGCTTTCTTT. It specifies CASSSQTGQMNTEAFF.

The chain carries TRBV6-1 and TRBJ2-3; D gene ambiguous. CDR3 length: 12 amino acids. The germline gives CDR1 MNHNS, CDR2 SASEGT. Deletions cut 1 base from V and 9 bases from J, with 8 bases between. CDR3 in DNA: TGTGCCAGCAGTGAAGGAGGCGGCACGCAGTATTTT. Translating it yields CASSEGGGTQYF.

The chain is built from TRBV12-5 and TRBJ2-5, with D possibly matching TRBD2 (6 bases). Trimming cost V 6 bases and J 2 bases, with 16 bases left between them. This CDR3 is 15 amino acids long. Germline values: CDR1 LGHNT, CDR2 FRNRAP. The CDR3 reads CASGAGSRGQETQYF. In DNA form, the CDR3 reads TGTGCTAGTGGCGCAGGGAGTCGGGGGCAAGAGACCCAGTACTTC.

The chain recombines TRBV15 with TRBJ1-2; tentative D call: TRBD1 (5 bases). Germline V lookup: CDR1 LNHNV, CDR2 YYDKDF (reference sequence). The length of the CDR3 is 15 residues. Trimming left V 0 bases short and J 1 base short, with 9 bases between. DNA for the CDR3: TGTGCCACCAGCAGAGATCCGGGGGGTAACTATGGCTACACCTTC. Translating gives CATSRDPGGNYGYTF. Full variable domain (rest looked up from reference TRBV15 and TRBJ1-2): DAMVIQNPRYQVTQFGKPVTLSCSQTLNHNVMYWYQQKSSQAPKLLFHYYDKDFNNEADTPDNFQSRRPNTSFCFLDIRSPGLGDTAMYLCATSRDPGGNYGYTFGSGTRLTVV.